This T cell receptor beta chain was recovered during a study of shared clonotypes between healthy human individuals. Profiling relied on immunoSEQ multiplex PCR, and the TCRdb table lists in-frame clones only, not all of them. The profile shows about 680,000 clones, under 95% of them singletons. Notes on the study in general: What rarefaction showed was incomplete sorted-subset sequencing despite large depth. The low donor count limited represented genetic and exposure-history diversity. Some clonotypes were shared by all four sorted-subset donors, while others were not shared. The non-shared ones had lower generation probabilities than the shared ones. Naive subsets generally had larger estimated richness than memory subsets.

CD8 cells classed as naive were CD45RO-negative and positively selected for CCR7, excluding terminally differentiated effector memory CD45RA+ cells. As for this clone: The antigen remains unidentified.

The TCR sequence derives from a man under 40 in good health. Sequencing was done on a sample of naive CD8+ T cells sorted from blood.

The CDR3 sequence: CATSETGSGANVLTF. The CDR3 nucleotides are TGTGCCACCAGCGAAACAGGCTCTGGGGCCAACGTCCTGACTTTC. The V and J genes are TRBV15 and TRBJ2-6, with a weak D call TRBD1 (5 bases). This CDR3 is built from 15 residues. V dropped 5 bases and J dropped 0 bases, with 8 bases sitting between them. Looked up from germline, CDR1 is LNHNV and CDR2 is YYDKDF (reference sequence).